These 30 T cell receptor beta chains came from one sample sequenced in a study of a mutant IDH1 vaccine in newly diagnosed glioma. Clones were read by immunoSEQ multiplex PCR, and TCRdb kept only the in-frame ones, dropping some. The data hold 80,000 to 100,000 clones, with over 75% observed a single time. Time point defined: baseline, week 1 (first vaccination visit). The treatment: pre-vaccination baseline after standard-of-care therapy. The sample in question was PBMCs, obtained from a glioma patient treated with radiotherapy, temozolomide or both. All receptors come from a man aged 35 to 55 with glioma.

The chain recombines TRBV7-6 with TRBJ2-3; 8 nucleotides agree with TRBD1. Per the germline V gene, CDR1 is SGHVS and CDR2 is FNYEAQ. The CDR3 runs 16 residues. The junction had 4 bases not matched to a gene; V was cut back by 1 base and J by 1 base. CDR3 nucleotides: TGTGCCAGCAGCTTAGGGGACAGGATTGGCACAGATACGCAGTATTTT. Translating gives CASSLGDRIGTDTQYF.

The chain links TRBV5-4 to TRBJ2-1, with D unresolved. V gave up 4 bases and J gave up 3 bases, with 5 bases separating them. The CDR3 runs 12 residues. Germline CDR1 is SGHNT and CDR2 is YYREEE (reference sequence). The CDR3 DNA follows: TGTGCCAGCAGCCTAAACTACAATGAGCAGTTCTTC. It specifies CASSLNYNEQFF.

This chain joins TRBV11-2 and TRBJ1-5, with 7 nucleotides matching TRBD1. The germline V gene has CDR1 SGHAT and CDR2 FQNNGV. This CDR3 contains 15 residues. Trimming took 8 bases from V and 3 from J; bases not matched to a gene: 10. This CDR3 is CASAEGARDNQPQHF. CDR3 nucleotide sequence: TGTGCCAGCGCGGAGGGGGCGAGGGACAATCAGCCCCAGCATTTT.

There are a few counts of this clone. V gene TRBV19 combines with J gene TRBJ1-2; D call uncertain. V gave up 5 bases and J gave up 3 bases, with 10 bases separating them. Germline values: CDR1 LNHDA, CDR2 SQIVND (reference sequence). The CDR3 is 13 residues long. The CDR3 reads CASSSDMYYGYTF. The CDR3 nucleotides are TGTGCCAGTAGTTCCGACATGTACTATGGCTACACCTTC. The complete variable domain, with remaining parts taken from reference TRBV19 and TRBJ1-2, reads DGGITQSPKYLFRKEGQNVTLSCEQNLNHDAMYWYRQDPGQGLRLIYYSQIVNDFQKGDIAEGYSVSREKKESFPLTVTSAQKNPTAFYLCASSSDMYYGYTFGSGTRLTVV.

This chain links TRBV18 with TRBJ2-2; D uncertain. The V end lost 3 bases, the J end lost 6 bases, and 8 bases lay between the germline ends. The CDR3 has 13 residues. CDR1 and CDR2 from the germline V gene are KGHSH and LQKENI. CDR3 loop: CASSPRSPGELFF. DNA for the CDR3: TGTGCCAGCTCACCCCGGTCCCCCGGGGAGCTGTTTTTT.

The J gene is TRBJ2-2, the V gene TRBV5-1; D remains ambiguous. The CDR3 totals 15 residues. V was clipped by 1 base and J by 8 bases, with 15 bases between them. CDR1 is SGHRS and CDR2 is YFSETQ in the germline V gene. The CDR3 reads CASSLLQAPAGELFF. In nucleotides, the CDR3 is TGCGCCAGCAGCTTGCTGCAGGCCCCAGCGGGGGAGCTGTTTTTT.

For this clone: Because the CDR3 is missing its conserved closing phenylalanine or tryptophan, this is likely a read error. The chain combines TRBV10-1 with TRBJ2-7, with 11 bases aligning to TRBD2. CDR1 and CDR2 from the germline V gene are WNHNN and SYGVQD (reference sequence). CDR3 length equals 19 residues. After removal of 4 bases from V and 2 bases from J, the junction contained 16 bases not matched to a gene. The CDR3 here is CASSARRLAGFALTYEQYL. DNA for the CDR3: TGCGCCAGCAGTGCGAGAAGACTAGCGGGATTCGCGTTAACCTACGAGCAGTACCTC.

V gene TRBV4-2 combines with J gene TRBJ2-3, with D perhaps TRBD1 (6 bases). The V gene lost 4 bases and the J gene lost 1 base, with 9 bases spanning the gap. Germline values: CDR1 LGHNA, CDR2 YNFKEQ. The length of the CDR3 is 14 residues. In DNA, the CDR3 is TGTGCCAGCAGCCCCCGGACAGGCACAGATACGCAGTATTTT. It is translated as CASSPRTGTDTQYF.

In regard to this clone: One end of the junction fails to match germline, which may point to a read error. The V and J genes are TRBV25-1 and TRBJ1-2; D possibly corresponds to TRBD1 (5 bases). This CDR3 comprises 13 residues. Germline CDR1 MGHDK, CDR2 SYGVNS. CDR3 sequence reads: CASSEQGNFGYTF. The CDR3 DNA reads as TGTGCCAGCAGTGAACAGGGCAACTTTGGCTACACCTTC.

This chain joins TRBV28 and TRBJ2-7; D unclear. This CDR3 has 11 residues. CDR1 and CDR2 from the germline V gene are MDHEN and SYDVKM. Trimming stripped 7 bases from V and 5 bases from J, with 9 bases between. In DNA, the CDR3 is TGTGCCAGCACCCAAGAACACGAGCAGTACTTC. Translated: CASTQEHEQYF.

Worth noting for this clone: A junction end diverges from the germline sequence, so it may reflect a read error. V gene TRBV6-6 combines with J gene TRBJ2-2; 11 nucleotides line up with TRBD1. Germline V CDR1 and CDR2: MNHNY, SVGAGI (reference sequence). The CDR3 runs to 16 residues. The CDR3 DNA reads as TGTGCCAACAGTTCCTGGACAGGGGGCGCAACCGGGGAGCTGTTTTTT. Residues: CANSSWTGGATGELFF.

The chain joins TRBV5-1 to TRBJ1-3; the match to TRBD1 covers 9 bases. CDR3 length: 17 residues. V lost 4 bases, J lost 4 bases, and 12 bases stayed unmatched. Germline CDR1 SGHRS, CDR2 YFSETQ. The CDR3 protein is CASSTAPTGTGGNTIYF. As DNA, the CDR3 is TGCGCCAGCAGCACAGCGCCGACCGGGACAGGGGGAAACACCATATATTTT.

The CDR3 sequence: CASSELAGAETQYF. CDR3 in DNA: TGCGCCAGCAGTGAACTAGCGGGGGCGGAGACCCAGTACTTC. This chain uses TRBV5-1 with TRBJ2-5, with 11 bases matching TRBD2. The germline V gene has CDR1 SGHRS and CDR2 YFSETQ. This CDR3 is built from 14 residues. Trimming cost V 5 bases and J 5 bases; bases outside gene matches: 5.

This clone came up once. The V gene is TRBV7-9, the J gene TRBJ2-1; TRBD1 aligns across 10 bases. Germline lookup yields CDR1 SEHNR and CDR2 FQNEAQ (reference sequence). J gave up 1 base and V 6 bases, and 0 bases lay outside the gene matches. This CDR3 region has 14 residues. CDR3 nucleotides: TGTGCCAGCAGGGGACAGGGGTCCTACAATGAGCAGTTCTTC. Translated, it gives CASRGQGSYNEQFF.

This chain connects TRBV6-5 to TRBJ1-1; the D is unclear. The germline gives CDR1 MNHEY, CDR2 SVGAGI. V was cut by 4 bases and J by 0 bases, with 6 bases left in between. The CDR3 is made up of 13 amino acids. The DNA of the CDR3 is TGTGCCAGCAGTTCGTCAGTGAACACTGAAGCTTTCTTT. Its protein product is CASSSSVNTEAFF.

This clone came up a few times. The J gene is TRBJ2-6, the V gene TRBV19; tentatively, D is TRBD1 or TRBD2 (5 bases each). V was shortened by 6 bases and J by 0 bases, with 9 bases between the two germline ends. In germline, CDR1 is LNHDA, CDR2 SQIVND (reference sequence). The CDR3 length is 15 residues. The CDR3 loop reads CASRGVSSGANVLTF. The CDR3 nucleotides read TGTGCCAGTAGGGGGGTGAGCTCTGGGGCCAACGTCCTGACTTTC.

The chain is built from TRBV12-5 and TRBJ1-2; TRBD1 is a possible D gene (6 bases). This CDR3 is 14 amino acids long. Germline CDR1 LGHNT, CDR2 FRNRAP. Trimming shortened V by 1 base and J by 4 bases, and 10 bases separated the two germline ends. CDR3 residues: CASGLDRVGYGYTF. The CDR3 DNA reads TGTGCTAGTGGTTTGGACAGGGTTGGCTATGGCTACACCTTC. The full variable domain, its missing parts supplied by reference TRBV12-5 and TRBJ1-2, is DARVTQTPRHKVTEMGQEVTMRCQPILGHNTVFWYRQTMMQGLELLAYFRNRAPLDDSGMPKDRFSAEMPDATLATLKIQPSEPRDSAVYFCASGLDRVGYGYTFGSGTRLTVV.

The chain links TRBV6-6 to TRBJ1-4, with D possibly being TRBD1 (5 bases). The CDR3 loop spans 15 amino acids. Trimming took 1 base from V and 4 from J, leaving 10 bases between them. CDR1 and CDR2 (germline): MNHNY, SVGAGI (reference sequence). CDR3 bases: TGTGCCAGCAGTTACTGGGGGGAGATTAATGAAAAACTGTTTTTT. This encodes CASSYWGEINEKLFF.

The chain links TRBV19 to TRBJ2-3; D ambiguous. Germline CDR1 is LNHDA and CDR2 is SQIVND (reference sequence). The V gene lost 0 bases and the J gene lost 1 base, with 2 bases spanning the gap. The CDR3 sequence is 13 residues long. DNA for the CDR3: TGTGCCAGTAGTATAGATCGCACAGATACGCAGTATTTT. This translates into CASSIDRTDTQYF.

As regards this clone: The limits of the CDR3 on the DNA are not certain, so only TCRdb's listed CDR3 is given. V is TRBV27 and J is TRBJ1-1; the D call in the table, TRBD1, was not verified against the DNA. Inclusive of both ends, the CDR3 amounts to 15 amino acids. From germline, CDR1 is MNHEY and CDR2 SMNVEV (reference sequence). The CDR3 loop is CASSSSTGHYTEAFF.

The gene calls are TRBV2 and TRBJ2-7; 9 bases fit TRBD1. This CDR3 region has 15 residues. V was clipped by 5 bases and J by 0 bases; unmatched bases: 5. Germline CDR1 and CDR2: SNHLY and FYNNEI. CDR3 coding DNA: TGTGCCAGCAGTCGGACAGGGGCGGACTCCTACGAGCAGTACTTC. Its translation is CASSRTGADSYEQYF.

The CDR3 sequence: CASSLEQGTDTQYF. In nucleotides, the CDR3 is TGTGCCAGCAGCTTGGAACAAGGCACAGATACGCAGTATTTT. The gene calls are TRBV5-4 and TRBJ2-3, with D unresolved. In germline, CDR1 is SGHNT, CDR2 YYREEE (reference sequence). The germline V and J ends were trimmed by 0 bases and 1 base, with 6 bases remaining between them. The CDR3 covers 14 residues.

This chain joins TRBV27 and TRBJ1-4, with D unresolved. This CDR3 is built from 15 residues. Germline CDR1 MNHEY, CDR2 SMNVEV (reference sequence). V lost 5 bases, J lost 5 bases, and 15 bases lay in between. The CDR3 region has the DNA TGTGCCAGCAGTAGGGTAACGGCCCGAAATGAAAAACTGTTTTTT. It is translated as CASSRVTARNEKLFF.

The chain combines TRBV18 with TRBJ2-5; D tentatively reads TRBD1 or TRBD2 (5 bases each). There are 15 residues in the CDR3. Germline lookup yields CDR1 KGHSH and CDR2 LQKENI. V lost 6 bases, J lost 1 base, and 15 bases lay in between. CDR3 DNA sequence: TGTGCCAGCTCCCGGTGGGGGACGAGCCAAGAGACCCAGTACTTC. This sequence encodes CASSRWGTSQETQYF. Full variable domain (outside the CDR3, taken from reference TRBV18 and TRBJ2-5): NAGVMQNPRHLVRRRGQEARLRCSPMKGHSHVYWYRQLPEEGLKFMVYLQKENIIDESGMPKERFSAEFPKEGPSILRIQQVVRGDSAAYFCASSRWGTSQETQYFGPGTRLLVL.

This chain joins TRBV5-4 and TRBJ2-7; D is unclear. The germline gives CDR1 SGHNT, CDR2 YYREEE (reference sequence). V was clipped by 4 bases and J by 3 bases, with 11 bases between them. This CDR3 has 13 amino acids. The DNA of the CDR3 is TGTGCCAGCAGCGGGCGGCAGGACTACGAGCAGTACTTC. Its protein product is CASSGRQDYEQYF.

The chain recombines TRBV5-5 with TRBJ2-7; TRBD1 aligns across 7 bases. V dropped 4 bases and J dropped 7; count of bases not matched to a gene: 8. Germline CDR1 reads SGHKS; CDR2 reads YYEKEE (reference sequence). The CDR3 is made up of 13 amino acids. CDR3 sequence reads: CASSLGQVIEQYF. CDR3 DNA: TGTGCCAGCAGCCTCGGACAGGTTATAGAGCAGTACTTC. Full variable domain (remainder filled in from reference TRBV5-5 and TRBJ2-7): DAGVTQSPTHLIKTRGQQVTLRCSPISGHKSVSWYQQVLGQGPQFIFQYYEKEERGRGNFPDRFSARQFPNYSSELNVNALLLGDSALYLCASSLGQVIEQYFGPGTRLTVT.

The gene calls are TRBV7-9 and TRBJ1-1; 7 nucleotides agree with TRBD1. Germline CDR1 and CDR2: SEHNR and FQNEAQ (reference sequence). With 2 bases clipped from V and 1 base from J, the junction kept 1 base outside the gene matches. The CDR3 is made up of 14 amino acids. CDR3 in amino acids: CASSLRQGNTEAFF. CDR3 bases: TGTGCCAGCAGCTTACGACAGGGGAACACTGAAGCTTTCTTT.

This chain joins TRBV5-5 and TRBJ2-7; TRBD1 is a possible D gene (6 bases). The CDR3 is 15 amino acids. The germline gives CDR1 SGHKS, CDR2 YYEKEE (reference sequence). V lost 4 bases, J lost 3 bases, and 17 bases lay in between. The CDR3 sequence: CASSPTGRRSYEQYF. CDR3 nucleotides: TGTGCCAGCAGCCCCACAGGGAGAAGAAGCTACGAGCAGTACTTC. The whole variable domain, filled in from reference TRBV5-5 and TRBJ2-7, reads DAGVTQSPTHLIKTRGQQVTLRCSPISGHKSVSWYQQVLGQGPQFIFQYYEKEERGRGNFPDRFSARQFPNYSSELNVNALLLGDSALYLCASSPTGRRSYEQYFGPGTRLTVT.

This rearrangement joins TRBV6-1 to TRBJ2-4; 8 nucleotides match TRBD1. J was trimmed by 8 bases and V by 8 bases; bases with no gene match: 8. Germline CDR1 and CDR2: MNHNS and SASEGT. The length of the CDR3 is 13 residues. The CDR3 sequence is CASGAGTGHIQYF. The CDR3 DNA is TGTGCCAGCGGTGCCGGGACAGGTCACATTCAGTACTTC.

This clone appeared once. This sequence joins TRBV29-1 and TRBJ2-3, with D unclear. CDR1 and CDR2 from the germline V gene are SQVTM and ANQGSEA. The CDR3 has 12 amino acids. V was cut by 6 bases and J by 2 bases, with 9 bases left in between. CDR3 coding DNA: TGCAGCGTCGACCGAAACACAGATACGCAGTATTTT. Protein: CSVDRNTDTQYF.